This TCR beta chain was captured in a study of shared clonotypes between healthy human individuals. Study overall: Participating donors consisted of a couple of women and a few men aged 18 to 49. Study results and limitations: Sequencing depth was predicted to influence how clonotypes are shared among donors. Researchers sampled only blood; tissue repertoires likely differ.

Genomic DNA per cell subset filled all wells of several immunoSEQ plates. Clones were read by immunoSEQ multiplex PCR, and TCRdb kept only the in-frame ones, dropping some. The sample has fewer than 350,000 clones, roughly 84% seen once; the top ten hold 16%. Of note for this clone: Its target is unknown.

The CDR3 totals 15 residues. Trimming stripped 3 bases from V and 6 bases from J, with 18 bases between. In germline, CDR1 is SGHTA, CDR2 FQGNSA. The rearrangement joins TRBV7-2 to TRBJ2-7, with D possibly TRBD1 on 5 matching bases. This clonotype originated in a young man in good health. The sequenced sample was memory CD8+ T cells sorted from blood. Specified subset: CD45RO+ cells pooled with CCR7-negative TemRA cells. For the CDR3, the DNA is TGTGCCAGCAGCTTGACCCGACAGATAAAGCGCGAGCAGTACTTC. This sequence encodes CASSLTRQIKREQYF.